These T cell receptor beta chains were read from a single sample in a study of T cells in Graves' hyperthyroidism and ophthalmopathy. TCRdb analysed the multiplex PCR reads with MiXCR anew, one entry per CDR3 protein. The table records around 500,000 distinct CDR3 sequences, about 20% of them present only once. Material for sequencing was blood. The receptors here all came from a woman between 65 and 79 years old with Graves' ophthalmopathy. CDR3s leave out the opening cysteine and the closing phenylalanine or tryptophan. Each record gives: D gene, V gene, CDR3 protein. The D gene is left open where the match is weak.

D gene: TRBD2; V gene: TRBV5-1; CDR3 protein: ASSRIGTSQSNEQF
D gene: .; V gene: TRBV2; CDR3 protein: ASSGFGIGTDTQY
D gene: .; V gene: TRBV20-1; CDR3 protein: SARDGGGNQPQH
D gene: .; V gene: TRBV6-2/TRBV6-3; CDR3 protein: ASSTGYSPLH
D gene: .; V gene: TRBV5-1; CDR3 protein: ASNSGQATEAF
D gene: .; V gene: TRBV10-3; CDR3 protein: AISGGKSSYNEQF
D gene: .; V gene: TRBV6-1; CDR3 protein: ASSEAGGRWRPQH
D gene: .; V gene: TRBV3-1; CDR3 protein: ASSRTRETQY
D gene: .; V gene: TRBV27; CDR3 protein: ASSTSRWYNEQF
D gene: .; V gene: TRBV12-3/TRBV12-4; CDR3 protein: ASSFAQYGYEQY
D gene: TRBD2; V gene: TRBV27; CDR3 protein: ASSPMTSGSFYEQL
D gene: TRBD1; V gene: TRBV7-9; CDR3 protein: ASLRGLNTEAF
D gene: .; V gene: TRBV4-3; CDR3 protein: ASSQESGRRAEAF
D gene: TRBD2; V gene: TRBV28; CDR3 protein: ASSPHLAGVFGELF
D gene: .; V gene: TRBV5-1; CDR3 protein: ASSSDGTYGYT
D gene: .; V gene: TRBV7-6; CDR3 protein: ASSPTRGPTGQY
D gene: .; V gene: TRBV20-1; CDR3 protein: SARGGSDPDTQY
D gene: .; V gene: TRBV2; CDR3 protein: ASSRLTAETQY
D gene: .; V gene: TRBV28; CDR3 protein: ASSAIWNNEQF
D gene: .; V gene: TRBV12-3/TRBV12-4; CDR3 protein: ASSLMGGAYNEQF
D gene: .; V gene: TRBV24-1; CDR3 protein: ATSDSTDTQY
D gene: .; V gene: TRBV6-2/TRBV6-3; CDR3 protein: ASSWSGRSLYGYT
D gene: TRBD2; V gene: TRBV20-1; CDR3 protein: SAGPPLAEAPNIQY
D gene: TRBD1; V gene: TRBV10-3; CDR3 protein: AISGRDSIYEQY
D gene: .; V gene: TRBV28; CDR3 protein: ASSRYEQY
D gene: TRBD1; V gene: TRBV19; CDR3 protein: ASSGQGGGELF
D gene: TRBD2; V gene: TRBV12-3/TRBV12-4; CDR3 protein: ASSLGWTSGSNEQF
D gene: .; V gene: TRBV5-5; CDR3 protein: ASSWWGSTGELF
D gene: .; V gene: TRBV7-9; CDR3 protein: ASSLVGGTINFASYEQY
D gene: .; V gene: TRBV9; CDR3 protein: ASSTGTTNYGYT
D gene: .; V gene: TRBV6-1; CDR3 protein: ASSSDRTPEQF
D gene: TRBD1; V gene: TRBV7-9; CDR3 protein: ASSQGQGGVQPQH
D gene: TRBD1; V gene: TRBV5-1; CDR3 protein: ASSSGQFEKLF
D gene: .; V gene: TRBV18; CDR3 protein: ASSPILGGNTEAF
D gene: .; V gene: TRBV10-3; CDR3 protein: AIRTSSSTDTQY
D gene: .; V gene: TRBV11-2; CDR3 protein: ASSRDRTTGELF
D gene: TRBD1; V gene: TRBV7-2; CDR3 protein: ASSSGTGRVETQY